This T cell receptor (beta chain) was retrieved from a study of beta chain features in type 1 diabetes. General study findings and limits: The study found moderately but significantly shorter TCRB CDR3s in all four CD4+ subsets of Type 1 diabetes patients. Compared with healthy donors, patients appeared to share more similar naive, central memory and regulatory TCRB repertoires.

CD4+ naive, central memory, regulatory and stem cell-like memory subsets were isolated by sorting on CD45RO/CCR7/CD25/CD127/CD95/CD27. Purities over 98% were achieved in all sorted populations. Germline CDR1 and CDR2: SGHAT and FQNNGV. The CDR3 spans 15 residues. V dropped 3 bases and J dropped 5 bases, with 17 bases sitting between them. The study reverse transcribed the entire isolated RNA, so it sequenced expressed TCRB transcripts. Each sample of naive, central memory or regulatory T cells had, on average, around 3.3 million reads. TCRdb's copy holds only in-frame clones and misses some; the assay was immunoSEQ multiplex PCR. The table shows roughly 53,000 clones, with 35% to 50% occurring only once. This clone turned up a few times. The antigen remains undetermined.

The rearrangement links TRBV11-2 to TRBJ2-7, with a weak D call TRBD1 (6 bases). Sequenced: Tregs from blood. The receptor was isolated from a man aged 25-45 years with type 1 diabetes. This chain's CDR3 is CASSFGNSPGDEQYF. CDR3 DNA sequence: TGTGCCAGCAGCTTCGGGAACTCACCAGGGGACGAGCAGTACTTC.